This T cell receptor (beta chain) was identified in a study of T-cell memory formation after mild COVID-19. General observations from the study: A second wave expanding day 15 to 37 was CD4+-biased; contracting clones were balanced. That cross-reactive memory joined was suggested by some responding clones appearing in pre-infection memory.

This clonotype was observed a few times. The antigen remains undetermined. The 5'RACE method, run with constant-segment primers, produced TCR alpha and TCR beta cDNA libraries (carrying sample barcodes and UMIs). TCRdb itself ran the 5' RACE reads through MiXCR, one entry per CDR3 protein. The profile shows roughly 510,000 distinct CDR3 sequences, roughly 17% of them singletons. The CDR3 is 17 residues long. The germline CDR1 and CDR2 sequences are SEHNR and FQNEAQ (reference sequence). V shed 5 bases and J 2 bases; nucleotides not matched to a gene: 14. The clonotype originates from an adult woman who had mild COVID-19 (a few samples of this study predate the infection). Cell type and time point are not known. The sample comprised PBMCs or a T cell subset sorted from them (not recorded which). The rearrangement links TRBV7-9 to TRBJ1-1; the match to TRBD1 covers 7 bases. CDR3 protein: CASSTVDRVRANTEAFF. The CDR3 bases are TGTGCCAGCAGCACCGTAGACAGGGTGAGGGCAAACACTGAAGCTTTCTTT.